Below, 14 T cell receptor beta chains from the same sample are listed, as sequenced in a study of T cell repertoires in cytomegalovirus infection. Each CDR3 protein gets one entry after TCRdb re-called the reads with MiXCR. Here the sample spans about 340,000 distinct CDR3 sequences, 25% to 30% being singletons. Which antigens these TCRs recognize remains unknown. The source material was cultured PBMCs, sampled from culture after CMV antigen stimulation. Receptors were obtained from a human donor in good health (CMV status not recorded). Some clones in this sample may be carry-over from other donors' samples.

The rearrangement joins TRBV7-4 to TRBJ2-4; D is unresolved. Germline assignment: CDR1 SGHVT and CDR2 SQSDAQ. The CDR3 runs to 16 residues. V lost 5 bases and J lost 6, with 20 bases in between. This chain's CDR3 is CASSLQNRTSGNIQYF. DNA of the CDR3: TGTGCCAGCAGCCTACAGAACCGGACGTCAGGAAACATTCAGTACTTC.

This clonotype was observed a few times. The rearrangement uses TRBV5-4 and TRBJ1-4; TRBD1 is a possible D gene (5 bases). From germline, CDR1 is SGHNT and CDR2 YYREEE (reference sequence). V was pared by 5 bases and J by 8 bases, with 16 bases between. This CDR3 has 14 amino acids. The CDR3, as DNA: TGTGCCAGCAGTTCGGAGGGGCGGAGGGAAAAACTGTTTTTT. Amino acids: CASSSEGRREKLFF. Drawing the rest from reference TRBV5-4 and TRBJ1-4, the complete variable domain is ETGVTQSPTHLIKTRGQQVTLRCSSQSGHNTVSWYQQALGQGPQFIFQYYREEENGRGNFPPRFSGLQFPNYSSELNVNALELDDSALYLCASSSEGRREKLFFGSGTQLSVL.

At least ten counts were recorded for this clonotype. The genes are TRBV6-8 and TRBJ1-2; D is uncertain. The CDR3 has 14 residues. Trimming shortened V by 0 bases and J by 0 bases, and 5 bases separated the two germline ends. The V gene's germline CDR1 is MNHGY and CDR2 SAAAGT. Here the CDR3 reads CASSYSGANYGYTF. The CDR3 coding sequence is TGTGCCAGCAGTTACTCTGGGGCTAACTATGGCTACACCTTC.

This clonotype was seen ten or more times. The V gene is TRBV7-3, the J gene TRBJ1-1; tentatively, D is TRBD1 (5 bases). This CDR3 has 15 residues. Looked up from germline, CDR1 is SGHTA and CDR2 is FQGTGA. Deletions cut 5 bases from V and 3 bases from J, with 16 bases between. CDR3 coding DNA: TGTGCCAGCAGCCCAATGGGGGGATTGGACACTGAAGCTTTCTTT. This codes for CASSPMGGLDTEAFF.

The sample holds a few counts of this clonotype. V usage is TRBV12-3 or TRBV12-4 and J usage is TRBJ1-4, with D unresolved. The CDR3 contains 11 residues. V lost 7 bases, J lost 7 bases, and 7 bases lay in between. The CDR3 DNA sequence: TGTGCCAGCACCCTGGGTGAAAAACTGTTTTTT. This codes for CASTLGEKLFF.

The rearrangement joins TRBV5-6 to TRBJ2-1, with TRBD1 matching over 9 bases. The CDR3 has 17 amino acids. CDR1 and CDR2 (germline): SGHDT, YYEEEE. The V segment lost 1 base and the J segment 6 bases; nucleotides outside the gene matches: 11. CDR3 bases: TGTGCCAGCAGCTTGAGGCTCTGGGACAGGGCACGCAATGAGCAGTTCTTC. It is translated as CASSLRLWDRARNEQFF. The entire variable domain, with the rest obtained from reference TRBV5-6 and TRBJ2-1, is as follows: DAGVTQSPTHLIKTRGQQVTLRCSPKSGHDTVSWYQQALGQGPQFIFQYYEEEERQRGNFPDRFSGHQFPNYSSELNVNALLLGDSALYLCASSLRLWDRARNEQFFGPGTRLTVL.

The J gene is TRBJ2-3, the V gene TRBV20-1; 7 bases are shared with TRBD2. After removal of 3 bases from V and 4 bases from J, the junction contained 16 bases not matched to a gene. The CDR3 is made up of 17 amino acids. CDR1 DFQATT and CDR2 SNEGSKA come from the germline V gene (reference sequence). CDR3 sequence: CSASARGAGAFADTQYF. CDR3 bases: TGCAGTGCTAGCGCGAGAGGGGCGGGAGCATTCGCAGATACGCAGTATTTT.

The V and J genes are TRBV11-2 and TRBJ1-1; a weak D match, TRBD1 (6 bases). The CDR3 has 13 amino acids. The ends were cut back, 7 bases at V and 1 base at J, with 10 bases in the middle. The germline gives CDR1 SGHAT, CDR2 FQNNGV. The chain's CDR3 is CASTEQGNTEAFF. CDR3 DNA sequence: TGTGCCAGCACGGAACAGGGGAACACTGAAGCTTTCTTT.

For the CDR3, the DNA is TGTGCCAGCATGGAAGGCACCCCCTACGAGCAGTACTTC. It codes for CASMEGTPYEQYF. The chain links TRBV28 to TRBJ2-7; D is unclear. The CDR3 consists of 13 residues. Trimming stripped 7 bases from V and 2 bases from J, with 12 bases between. Germline loops: CDR1 MDHEN, CDR2 SYDVKM.

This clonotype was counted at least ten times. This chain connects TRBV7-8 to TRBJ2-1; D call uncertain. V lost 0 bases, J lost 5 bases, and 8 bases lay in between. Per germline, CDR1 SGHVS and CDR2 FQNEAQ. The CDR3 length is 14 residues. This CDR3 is CASSLAFTDNEQFF. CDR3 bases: TGTGCCAGCAGCTTAGCGTTCACGGACAATGAGCAGTTCTTC.

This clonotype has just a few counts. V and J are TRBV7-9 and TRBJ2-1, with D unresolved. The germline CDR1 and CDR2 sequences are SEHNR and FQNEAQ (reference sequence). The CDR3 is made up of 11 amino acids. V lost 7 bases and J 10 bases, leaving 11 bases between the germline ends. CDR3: CASNDRAEQFF. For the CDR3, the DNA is TGTGCCAGCAACGATAGGGCCGAGCAGTTCTTC. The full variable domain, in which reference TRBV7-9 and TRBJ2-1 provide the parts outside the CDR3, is DTGVSQNPRHKITKRGQNVTFRCDPISEHNRLYWYRQTLGQGPEFLTYFQNEAQLEKSRLLSDRFSAERPKGSFSTLEIQRTEQGDSAMYLCASNDRAEQFFGPGTRLTVL.

The CDR3 sequence is CAISESGGIMNTEAFF. The CDR3, as DNA: TGTGCCATCAGTGAGTCGGGGGGGATCATGAACACTGAAGCTTTCTTT. V gene TRBV10-3 combines with J gene TRBJ1-1, with D possibly matching TRBD1 (5 bases). The length of the CDR3 is 16 residues. The V end lost 0 bases, the J end lost 0 bases, and 11 bases lay between the germline ends. CDR1 and CDR2 (germline): ENHRY, SYGVKD.

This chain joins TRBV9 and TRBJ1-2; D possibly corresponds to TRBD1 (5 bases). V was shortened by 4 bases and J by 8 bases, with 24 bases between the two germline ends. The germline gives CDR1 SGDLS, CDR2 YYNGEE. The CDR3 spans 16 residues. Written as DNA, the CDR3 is TGTGCCAGCAGCCCCGGGACGCGGTCTGCTGTGGTCGGCTACACCTTC. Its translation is CASSPGTRSAVVGYTF.

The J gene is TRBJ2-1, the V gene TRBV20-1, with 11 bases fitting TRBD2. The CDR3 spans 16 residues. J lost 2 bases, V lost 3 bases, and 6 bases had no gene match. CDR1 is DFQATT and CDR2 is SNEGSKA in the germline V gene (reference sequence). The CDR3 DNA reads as TGCAGTGCTAGTAGGGTAGCGGGAGGGACCTACAATGAGCAGTTCTTC. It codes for CSASRVAGGTYNEQFF.